The next 9 T cell receptor beta chains were all read from a single sample in a study of cytomegalovirus exposure and HLA in healthy donors. The PCR was carried out with 60 Vbeta primers and 13 Jbeta primers. Only in-frame clones appear in the TCRdb table, and some are missing; sequencing was by immunoSEQ multiplex PCR. The sample gives 50,000 or so clones, 70% to 80% of which show up once; 2.5% to 3% is in the top ten. Sequencing was carried out using PBMCs. The source is a woman aged 35 to 49 in good health and CMV-seropositive.

This rearrangement joins TRBV27 to TRBJ2-7; 8 bases are shared with TRBD2. Unmatched junction bases numbered 8, after V lost 7 bases and J lost 3 bases. This CDR3 is built from 14 residues. Per the germline V gene, CDR1 is MNHEY and CDR2 is SMNVEV (reference sequence). The CDR3 DNA reads as TGTGCCAGCACCGGCGGGGGGCCCCACTACGAGCAGTACTTC. This sequence encodes CASTGGGPHYEQYF.

This chain uses TRBV19 with TRBJ1-6; D not certain. V was clipped by 6 bases and J by 0 bases, with 6 bases between them. The CDR3 contains 14 residues. CDR1 LNHDA and CDR2 SQIVND come from the germline V gene (reference sequence). Here the CDR3 reads CASRQASYNSPLHF. In DNA form, the CDR3 reads TGTGCCAGTAGGCAGGCCTCCTATAATTCACCCCTCCACTTT.

J is TRBJ1-4 and V is TRBV30; D perhaps matches TRBD1 (6 bases). This CDR3 has 13 amino acids. Germline lookup yields CDR1 GTSNPN and CDR2 SVGIG (reference sequence). V lost 2 bases and J 8 bases, leaving 12 bases between the germline ends. The CDR3 protein is CAWSNRVGEKLFF. The CDR3 DNA reads as TGTGCCTGGAGTAACAGGGTGGGGGAAAAACTGTTTTTT.

The genes are TRBV5-1 and TRBJ1-3; no definite D call. The ends were cut back, 1 base at V and 0 bases at J, with 8 bases in the middle. This CDR3 is 15 amino acids long. CDR1 SGHRS and CDR2 YFSETQ come from the germline V gene. For the CDR3, the DNA is TGCGCCAGCAGCTTGAAACAGAACTCTGGAAACACCATATATTTT. Translation: CASSLKQNSGNTIYF. Together with reference TRBV5-1 and TRBJ1-3, the CDR3 gives the full variable domain: KAGVTQTPRYLIKTRGQQVTLSCSPISGHRSVSWYQQTPGQGLQFLFEYFSETQRNKGNFPGRFSGRQFSNSRSEMNVSTLELGDSALYLCASSLKQNSGNTIYFGEGSWLTVV.

The chain recombines TRBV15 with TRBJ2-3; 7 bases are a match to TRBD2. The CDR3 sequence is 16 residues long. Germline-derived CDR1 and CDR2 are LNHNV and YYDKDF (reference sequence). V lost 0 bases and J lost 1; bases outside the gene matches: 4. The CDR3 spells CATSRDQAGGTDTQYF. As DNA, the CDR3 is TGTGCCACCAGCAGAGATCAGGCGGGGGGCACAGATACGCAGTATTTT. Based on the CDR3 plus reference TRBV15 and TRBJ2-3, the full variable domain is DAMVIQNPRYQVTQFGKPVTLSCSQTLNHNVMYWYQQKSSQAPKLLFHYYDKDFNNEADTPDNFQSRRPNTSFCFLDIRSPGLGDTAMYLCATSRDQAGGTDTQYFGPGTRLTVL.

This clone is large. This CDR3 is CASSFSGGAGSGELFF. As DNA, the CDR3 is TGTGCCAGCAGCTTTAGCGGGGGGGCCGGATCCGGGGAGCTGTTTTTT. The rearrangement joins TRBV9 to TRBJ2-2; 11 bases are shared with TRBD2. The CDR3 is 16 residues long. After removal of 4 bases from V and 6 bases from J, the junction contained 8 bases not matched to a gene. Per the germline V gene, CDR1 is SGDLS and CDR2 is YYNGEE.

This chain joins TRBV2 and TRBJ2-3; 14 positions agree with TRBD2. Germline lookup yields CDR1 SNHLY and CDR2 FYNNEI. J gave up 3 bases and V 4 bases, and 3 bases lay outside the gene matches. CDR3 size: 16 residues. This CDR3 reads CASSGLAGGPTDTQYF. The CDR3, as DNA: TGTGCCAGCAGTGGACTAGCGGGGGGGCCGACAGATACGCAGTATTTT. The full variable domain, with the rest looked up from reference TRBV2 and TRBJ2-3, is EPEVTQTPSHQVTQMGQEVILRCVPISNHLYFYWYRQILGQKVEFLVSFYNNEISEKSEIFDDQFSVERPDGSNFTLKIRSTKLEDSAMYFCASSGLAGGPTDTQYFGPGTRLTVL.

This clone was counted a few times. This sequence joins TRBV5-1 and TRBJ2-7; 8 positions agree with TRBD2. Germline loops: CDR1 SGHRS, CDR2 YFSETQ. Trimming took 4 bases from V and 2 from J; bases not matched to a gene: 8. This CDR3 comprises 15 residues. This CDR3 is CASSLSGGRTYEQYF. CDR3 DNA sequence: TGCGCCAGCAGCCTAAGCGGGGGCAGGACCTACGAGCAGTACTTC.

The J gene is TRBJ1-3, the V gene TRBV7-2, with D tentatively TRBD1 (5 bases). CDR3 length: 16 residues. Germline CDR1 SGHTA, CDR2 FQGNSA. V dropped 5 bases and J dropped 0 bases, with 14 bases sitting between them. The CDR3: CASSPGLPNSGNTIYF. The CDR3 nucleotides read TGTGCCAGCAGCCCGGGACTCCCGAACTCTGGAAACACCATATATTTT.